Listed below are T cell receptor beta chains from one sample, sequenced in a study of blood T cell repertoires in COVID-19. The assay was immunoSEQ multiplex PCR, and TCRdb's table has in-frame clones only and misses some. This table has over 150,000 clones, roughly 90% appearing once. The sequenced sample consisted of peripheral blood. Receptors originate from a woman in her fifties or sixties who had recovered from COVID-19. CDR3s include the opening cysteine and the closing phenylalanine or tryptophan. D genes are given only for firm matches. Clone size is shown for a subset of rows, as once, few, many or a class of expanded clone.

clone size	D gene	V gene	J gene	CDR3 DNA	CDR3 protein
-	TRBD2	TRBV2	TRBJ2-6	TGTGCCAGCAGTGCACTAGCGGGGGGGCCTGGGGCCAACGTCCTGACTTTC	CASSALAGGPGANVLTF
-	-	TRBV3-1/TRBV3-2	TRBJ2-3	TGTGCCAGCAGCCAAGTCTCGACCGGGACTGTGCAGTATTTT	CASSQVSTGTVQYF
-	-	TRBV5-1	TRBJ1-2	TGCGCCAGCAGCCCACAGAGGCAGCCAGGGTATGGCTACACCTTC	CASSPQRQPGYGYTF
-	TRBD2	TRBV19	TRBJ2-1	TGTGCCAGTAGTATAATCGATGAGCGGGGGGGTTACAATGAGCAGTTCTTC	CASSIIDERGGYNEQFF
-	-	TRBV10-3	TRBJ2-5	TGTGCCATCAGCGCATCCGGGGGATCCCAAGAGACCCAGTACTTC	CAISASGGSQETQYF
-	-	TRBV10-3	TRBJ1-6	TGTGCCAGGAGAGCCGAAGTCAATTCACCCCTCCACTTT	CARRAEVNSPLHF
-	-	TRBV14	TRBJ1-6	TGTGCCAGCAGCCAAGAAGGAGGGGATAATTCACCCCTCCACTTT	CASSQEGGDNSPLHF
few	TRBD2	TRBV28	TRBJ2-3	TGTGCCAGCAGTTTCACACCGATCGCTAGCGGGGGTACAGATACGCAGTATTTT	CASSFTPIASGGTDTQYF
-	-	TRBV11-2	TRBJ1-1	TGTGCCAGCAGCTTAGTGGCAGGGTGGACTGAAGCTTTCTTT	CASSLVAGWTEAFF
-	TRBD1	TRBV19	TRBJ2-7	TGTGCCAGTAGCCCGACAGGGGGGACCTACGAGCAGTACTTC	CASSPTGGTYEQYF
few	TRBD1	TRBV6-5	TRBJ1-1	TGTGCCAGCAGTATAGGGGGCTTGAACACTGAAGCTTTCTTT	CASSIGGLNTEAFF
-	-	TRBV5-1	TRBJ1-3	TGCGCCAGCAGCTTGGGGCAGTTCACTGGAAACACCATATATTTT	CASSLGQFTGNTIYF
-	-	TRBV19	TRBJ1-1	TGTGCCAGTAGTATACTGGGGGCCGAAGACACTGAAGCTTTCTTT	CASSILGAEDTEAFF
-	TRBD1	TRBV27	TRBJ2-7	TGTGCCAGCTCGGGACAGCCTCTCTCCTACGAGCAGTACTTC	CASSGQPLSYEQYF
-	-	TRBV6-5	TRBJ1-1	TGTGCCAGCAGTTACTCGAGCAGGTCGGTGAACACTGAAGCTTTCTTT	CASSYSSRSVNTEAFF
-	-	TRBV7-9	TRBJ1-6	TGTGCCAGCAGCTTATACTCGGGTAATTCACCCCTCCACTTT	CASSLYSGNSPLHF
-	TRBD2	TRBV5-4	TRBJ2-3	TGTGCCAGCAGCTTTCGGACTAGCGGGGAGTCAGATACGCAGTATTTT	CASSFRTSGESDTQYF
-	-	TRBV5-1	TRBJ2-2	TGCGCCAGCAGCCCGAAGGAGGGCCCGAACACCGGGGAGCTGTTTTTT	CASSPKEGPNTGELFF
once	TRBD2	TRBV4-1	TRBJ2-2	TGCGCCAGCAGCACCCGGGGGGGAACCCGCGAGCTGTTTTTT	CASSTRGGTRELFF
once	-	TRBV5-6	TRBJ1-2	TGTGCCAGCAGCTTGGGCCCCTCGGCGGCTAACTATGGCTACACCTTC	CASSLGPSAANYGYTF
-	-	TRBV4-1	TRBJ2-7	TGCGCCAGCAGCCAGAAGGGGTGGCAACGGAGCTCCTACGAGCAGTACTTC	CASSQKGWQRSSYEQYF
-	-	TRBV14	TRBJ2-2	TGTGCCAGCAGCCAAGTAAGGGGCGGCACCGGGGAGCTGTTTTTT	CASSQVRGGTGELFF
-	-	TRBV5-1	TRBJ2-3	TGCGCCAGCAGCATCTCCGGGACTTACGGGTATTTT	CASSISGTYGYF